The clone carrying this TCR beta chain has just a few counts. As yet, its antigen is unknown. Amplified TCR beta CDR3 regions derived from RNA transcripts. The HTBI primer set served for first-round RT-PCR of the TCR CDR3. TCRdb ran MiXCR on the multiplex PCR reads and lists one entry per CDR3 protein. The sample yields approximately 870,000 distinct CDR3 sequences, over 35% seen once. CDR3 size: 16 residues. Germline assignment: CDR1 LNHDA and CDR2 SQIVND (reference sequence). V was pared by 5 bases and J by 1 base, with 17 bases between. These data come from a study of T cells in Graves' hyperthyroidism and ophthalmopathy. Regarding the study as a whole: Among thyroid clonotypes expanded above 0.001, most also appeared in blood.

The V and J genes are TRBV19 and TRBJ2-5, with D unclear. The TCR comes from a man younger than 35 with Graves' hyperthyroidism. Input material: blood. The CDR3 loop is CASSPRDGLLQETQYF. CDR3 nucleotide sequence: TGTGCCAGTAGTCCCCGCGACGGGTTACTCCAAGAGACCCAGTACTTC.